These 14 T cell receptor beta chains came from one sample sequenced in a study of T cells in Graves' hyperthyroidism and ophthalmopathy. Amplified TCR beta CDR3 regions came from RNA transcripts. The HTBI set primed first-round TCR CDR3 RT-PCR. TCRdb independently ran MiXCR on the multiplex PCR reads; one entry per CDR3 protein. The data contain 700,000 or so distinct CDR3 sequences, about 15% of them seen just once; the ten biggest clones take up around 7.7%. Sequenced: blood. These TCRs come from a man aged 18 to 29 with Graves' hyperthyroidism.

This clonotype was seen many times. V is TRBV27 and J is TRBJ2-3; 8 nucleotides match TRBD2. The CDR3 consists of 15 residues. Germline CDR1 reads MNHEY; CDR2 reads SMNVEV (reference sequence). The V and J ends lost 2 bases and 6 bases, in that order; junction bases with no gene match: 7. DNA of the CDR3: TGTGCCAGCAGTTTAGGAGCGGGAGTATCGGATACGCAGTATTTT. It is translated as CASSLGAGVSDTQYF.

This clonotype was found a few times. V usage is TRBV6-1 and J usage is TRBJ2-7; the D gene is possibly TRBD2 (6 bases). Germline CDR1 is MNHNS and CDR2 is SASEGT. The V end lost 8 bases, the J end lost 1 base, and 12 bases lay between the germline ends. CDR3 length equals 13 residues. In DNA form, the CDR3 reads TGTGCCAGCCGGGACGGGGGTTCCTACGAGCAGTACTTC. It specifies CASRDGGSYEQYF.

This clonotype turned up a few times. The rearrangement uses TRBV4-1 and TRBJ2-7; D may correspond to TRBD1 or TRBD2 (5 bases each). The CDR3 sequence is 16 residues long. Germline-derived CDR1 and CDR2 are MGHRA and YSYEKL. The V end was cut by 2 bases, the J end by 5 bases, with 19 bases between. The CDR3 bases are TGCGCCAGCAGCCAACTCTCGACCGGGACGTATCACGAGCAGTACTTC. This gives the protein CASSQLSTGTYHEQYF.

This clonotype showed up many times. This sequence joins TRBV29-1 and TRBJ2-7; 7 bases fit TRBD2. The CDR3 extends over 13 amino acids. The trim removed 6 bases at V and 4 bases at J, leaving 9 bases unmatched. Germline loops: CDR1 SQVTM, CDR2 ANQGSEA. In nucleotides, the CDR3 is TGCAGCGTAGCCGGGACTACCTTTTACGAGCAGTACTTC. Translated, it gives CSVAGTTFYEQYF.

This clonotype was counted a few times. The V gene is TRBV18, the J gene TRBJ2-7, with D possibly matching TRBD2 (6 bases). Germline values: CDR1 KGHSH, CDR2 LQKENI. Trimming removed 3 bases at V and 2 bases at J, with 17 bases between. The CDR3 contains 16 residues. The CDR3 DNA is TGTGCCAGCTCACCCCTCCCCGGGAGTTGGGCCTACGAGCAGTACTTC. Its translation: CASSPLPGSWAYEQYF.

This clonotype has a count of ten or more. The CDR3 loop is CASSRRTGISYNEQFF. CDR3 nucleotide sequence: TGTGCCAGCAGCCGGAGAACAGGTATCTCCTACAATGAGCAGTTCTTC. The gene calls are TRBV3-1 and TRBJ2-1, with a tentative D call TRBD1 (5 bases). The CDR3 covers 16 residues. Trimming removed 4 bases from V and 0 bases from J, with 13 bases in between. Germline V lookup: CDR1 LGHDT, CDR2 YNNKEL (reference sequence).

The V and J genes are TRBV24-1 and TRBJ2-1; the D gene is possibly TRBD1 (5 bases). V gave up 7 bases and J gave up 4 bases, with 13 bases separating them. CDR1 KGHDR and CDR2 SFDVKD come from the germline V gene. CDR3 length: 14 amino acids. This CDR3 reads CATSDKGLYNEQFF. The CDR3 DNA sequence: TGTGCCACCAGCGACAAGGGGTTATACAATGAGCAGTTCTTC.

This clonotype was observed at least ten times. The chain couples TRBV6-1 to TRBJ2-1; no firm D call. Germline values: CDR1 MNHNS, CDR2 SASEGT. V lost 7 bases and J 10 bases, leaving 20 bases between the germline ends. CDR3 size: 14 residues. CDR3 loop: CASISEGGRGEQFF. CDR3 DNA: TGTGCCAGCATATCTGAAGGTGGCCGCGGCGAGCAGTTCTTC.

DNA for the CDR3: TGTGCCAGCAGCCGACTCCACTACGATCCCGAGCAGTACTTC. Translated: CASSRLHYDPEQYF. This chain links TRBV3-1 with TRBJ2-7; D is ambiguous. Germline CDR1 and CDR2: LGHDT and YNNKEL (reference sequence). The CDR3 runs to 14 residues. Trimming removed 4 bases at V and 6 bases at J, with 16 bases between.

This clonotype was seen at least ten times. J is TRBJ1-1 and V is TRBV12-3 or TRBV12-4; D unresolved. V lost 5 bases, J lost 3 bases, and 19 bases lay in between. CDR3 length: 16 amino acids. The DNA of the CDR3 is TGTGCCAGCAGTCTCGGCGGACCCCGGGCCCACACTGAAGCTTTCTTT. It codes for CASSLGGPRAHTEAFF.

The V call is TRBV20-1, the J call TRBJ1-5; a weak D match, TRBD1 (6 bases). Germline lookup yields CDR1 DFQATT and CDR2 SNEGSKA (reference sequence). The CDR3 sequence is 12 residues long. V was pared by 5 bases and J by 6 bases, with 11 bases between. CDR3 sequence: CSASQGTQPQHF. DNA for the CDR3: TGCAGTGCTTCACAGGGAACTCAGCCCCAGCATTTT.

This clonotype has a count of ten or more. J is TRBJ2-1 and V is TRBV6-2 or TRBV6-3; TRBD2 agrees at 15 bases. The V gene's germline CDR1 is MNHEY and CDR2 SVGEGT. The trim removed 6 bases at V and 6 bases at J, leaving 6 bases unmatched. CDR3 length equals 16 residues. The CDR3 nucleotides are TGTGCCAGCAGGCGGACTAGCGGGAGGGCCGGCAATGAGCAGTTCTTC. Translated: CASRRTSGRAGNEQFF.

This clonotype was counted only a few times. This chain joins TRBV18 and TRBJ2-2; D remains ambiguous. The CDR3 is 18 residues long. V was cut by 1 base and J by 0 bases, with 15 bases left in between. In germline, CDR1 is KGHSH, CDR2 LQKENI. The CDR3 nucleotides read TGTGCCAGCTCACCACAGAGTAGCCGCAGAACGAACACCGGGGAGCTGTTTTTT. Its protein product is CASSPQSSRRTNTGELFF.

The rearrangement links TRBV6-2 or TRBV6-3 to TRBJ2-2; tentatively, D is TRBD1 (6 bases). Trimming took off 6 bases at V and 1 base at J, with 15 bases between the two ends. This CDR3 comprises 16 residues. Per germline, CDR1 MNHEY and CDR2 SVGEGT. The CDR3 reads CASSWTGTQNTGELFF. CDR3 bases: TGTGCCAGCAGCTGGACCGGGACACAGAACACCGGGGAGCTGTTTTTT.